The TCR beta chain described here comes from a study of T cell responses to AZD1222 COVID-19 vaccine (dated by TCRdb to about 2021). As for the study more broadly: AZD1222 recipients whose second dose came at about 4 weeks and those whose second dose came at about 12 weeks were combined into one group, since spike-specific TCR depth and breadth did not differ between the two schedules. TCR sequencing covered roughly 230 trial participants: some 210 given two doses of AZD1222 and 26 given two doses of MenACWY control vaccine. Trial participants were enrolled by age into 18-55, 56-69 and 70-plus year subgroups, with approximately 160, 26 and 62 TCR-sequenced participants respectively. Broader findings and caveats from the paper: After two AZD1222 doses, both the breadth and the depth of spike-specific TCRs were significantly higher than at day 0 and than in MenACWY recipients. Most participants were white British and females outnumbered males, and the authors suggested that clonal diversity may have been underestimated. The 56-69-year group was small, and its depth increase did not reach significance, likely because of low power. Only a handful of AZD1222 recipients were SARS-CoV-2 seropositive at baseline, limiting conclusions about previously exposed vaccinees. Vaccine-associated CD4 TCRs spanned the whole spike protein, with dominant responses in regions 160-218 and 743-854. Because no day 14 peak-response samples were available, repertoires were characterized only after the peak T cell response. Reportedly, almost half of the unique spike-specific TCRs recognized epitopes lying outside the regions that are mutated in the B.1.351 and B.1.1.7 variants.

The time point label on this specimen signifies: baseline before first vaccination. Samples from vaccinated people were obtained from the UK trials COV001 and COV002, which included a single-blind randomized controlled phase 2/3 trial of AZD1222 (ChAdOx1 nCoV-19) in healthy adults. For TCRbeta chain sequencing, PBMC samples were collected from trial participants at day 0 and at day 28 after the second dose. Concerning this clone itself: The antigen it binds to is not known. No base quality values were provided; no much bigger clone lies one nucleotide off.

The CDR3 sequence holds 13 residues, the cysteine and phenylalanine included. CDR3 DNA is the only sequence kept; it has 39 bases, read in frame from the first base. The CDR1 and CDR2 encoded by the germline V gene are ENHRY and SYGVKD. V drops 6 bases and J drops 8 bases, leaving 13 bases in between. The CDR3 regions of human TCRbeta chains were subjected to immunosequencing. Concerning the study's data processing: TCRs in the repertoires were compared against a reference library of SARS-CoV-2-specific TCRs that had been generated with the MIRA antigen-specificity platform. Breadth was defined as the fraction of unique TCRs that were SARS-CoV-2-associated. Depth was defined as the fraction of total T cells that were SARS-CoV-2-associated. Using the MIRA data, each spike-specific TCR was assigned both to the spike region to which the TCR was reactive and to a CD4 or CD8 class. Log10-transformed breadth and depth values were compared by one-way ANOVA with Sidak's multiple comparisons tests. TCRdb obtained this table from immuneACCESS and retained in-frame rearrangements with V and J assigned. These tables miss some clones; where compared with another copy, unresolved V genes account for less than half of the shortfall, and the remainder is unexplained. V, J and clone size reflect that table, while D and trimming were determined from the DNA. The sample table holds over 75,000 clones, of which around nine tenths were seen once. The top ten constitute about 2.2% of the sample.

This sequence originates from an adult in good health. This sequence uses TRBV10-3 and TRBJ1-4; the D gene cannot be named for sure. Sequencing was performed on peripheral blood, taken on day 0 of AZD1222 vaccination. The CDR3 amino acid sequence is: CAIRGGLAEKLFF. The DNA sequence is TGTGCCATCAGAGGAGGGTTGGCGGAAAAACTGTTTTTT.